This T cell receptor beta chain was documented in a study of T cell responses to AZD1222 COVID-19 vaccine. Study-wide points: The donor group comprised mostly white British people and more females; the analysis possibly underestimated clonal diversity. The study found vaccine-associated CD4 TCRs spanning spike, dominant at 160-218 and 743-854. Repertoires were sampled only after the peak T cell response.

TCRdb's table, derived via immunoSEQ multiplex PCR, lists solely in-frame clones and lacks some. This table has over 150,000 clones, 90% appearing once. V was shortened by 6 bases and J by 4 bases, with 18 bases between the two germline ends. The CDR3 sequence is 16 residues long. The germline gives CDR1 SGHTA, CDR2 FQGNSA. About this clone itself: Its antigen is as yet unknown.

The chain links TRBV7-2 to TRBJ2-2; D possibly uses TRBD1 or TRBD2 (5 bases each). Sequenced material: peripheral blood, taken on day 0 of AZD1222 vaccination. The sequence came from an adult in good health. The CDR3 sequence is CASSPAGTVVTGELFF. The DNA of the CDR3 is TGTGCCAGCAGTCCAGCCGGGACCGTGGTCACCGGGGAGCTGTTTTTT.